This T cell receptor (beta chain) was recovered during a study of blood T cell repertoires in COVID-19. Using immunoSEQ multiplex PCR, the repertoire was profiled, and TCRdb retains in-frame clones only, with some absent. This sample yields about 280,000 clones, of which roughly four fifths are seen a single time; roughly 9.4% belongs to the top ten. There are 15 residues in the CDR3. Material for sequencing was peripheral blood. The rearrangement joins TRBV1 to TRBJ2-1; TRBD2 is taken as the D call from the table, unchecked against the DNA. TRBV1 is classified as a pseudogene. The clonotype originates from a woman in her forties or fifties who had recovered from COVID-19. The CDR3, as DNA: TGCACCAGCAGCCGAAGCCGGGGCTCCTACAATGAGCAGTTCTTC. It translates to CTSSRSRGSYNEQFF.